What follows are 14 T cell receptor beta chains derived from one specimen sequenced in a study of T cell repertoires in aging, cancer and after chemotherapy. A mixed TRB-A/B primer pool amplified rearranged TRB by multiplex touch-down PCR. In TCRdb, the multiplex PCR reads were re-called with MiXCR into one record per CDR3 protein. Seen here are about 4,500 distinct CDR3 sequences, roughly 24% observed once, and the top ten hold about half. Amplification of TCR beta used genomic DNA extracted from peripheral blood. The source material was blood. These receptors were taken from a human donor with a blood cancer.

This clonotype was counted between two and nine times. The genes are TRBV30 and TRBJ1-1; D is perhaps TRBD1 (5 bases). Germline CDR1 and CDR2: GTSNPN and SVGIG (reference sequence). The CDR3 covers 15 residues. V lost 2 bases and J 5 bases, leaving 18 bases between the germline ends. The CDR3 spells CAWSKILWGFTEAFF. CDR3 sequence (DNA): TGTGCCTGGAGTAAAATATTATGGGGCTTTACTGAAGCTTTCTTT. The variable domain in full, with the rest retrieved from reference TRBV30 and TRBJ1-1, is SQTIHQWPATLVQPVGSPLSLECTVEGTSNPNLYWYRQAAGRGLQLLFYSVGIGQISSEVPQNLSASRPQDRQFILSSKKLLLSDSGFYLCAWSKILWGFTEAFFGQGTRLTVV.

This clonotype is labeled medium-sized (0.01 to 0.1%). V and J are TRBV18 and TRBJ2-6, with TRBD1 matching 9 bases. Per germline, CDR1 KGHSH and CDR2 LQKENI. This CDR3 is 17 amino acids long. V was clipped by 3 bases and J by 3 bases; unmatched bases: 6. CDR3 amino acids: CASSPDRGEIGANVLTF. The CDR3 bases are TGTGCCAGCTCACCGGACAGGGGAGAGATTGGGGCCAACGTCCTGACTTTC.

The chain recombines TRBV13 with TRBJ1-1; D remains unclear. The CDR3 runs to 14 residues. Germline CDR1 PRHDT, CDR2 FYEKMQ (reference sequence). V lost 3 bases and J lost 1, with 9 bases in between. The CDR3 DNA reads as TGTGCCAGCAGCTTTTACAGAGAGAACACTGAAGCTTTCTTT. It codes for CASSFYRENTEAFF. Filled out from reference TRBV13 and TRBJ1-1, the complete variable domain reads AAGVIQSPRHLIKEKRETATLKCYPIPRHDTVYWYQQGPGQDPQFLISFYEKMQSDKGSIPDRFSAQQFSDYHSELNMSSLELGDSALYFCASSFYRENTEAFFGQGTRLTVV.

This chain links TRBV18 with TRBJ1-5, with TRBD1 as a possible D gene (6 bases). Germline CDR1 is KGHSH and CDR2 is LQKENI. The V end lost 3 bases, the J end lost 2 bases, and 11 bases lay between the germline ends. This CDR3 has 15 residues. This CDR3 reads CASSPRAGGNQPQHF. The CDR3 region has the DNA TGTGCCAGCTCACCGCGGGCAGGGGGCAATCAGCCCCAGCATTTT.

By its share, this clonotype is medium-sized. This chain joins TRBV6-4 and TRBJ2-2; D remains ambiguous. V shed 0 bases and J shed 1 base, with 3 bases lying between them. Germline V gene sequence: CDR1 MRHNA, CDR2 SNTAGT. This CDR3 spans 14 amino acids. The CDR3 here is CASSDSGNTGELFF. The CDR3 DNA follows: TGTGCCAGCAGTGACTCTGGGAACACCGGGGAGCTGTTTTTT.

This chain joins TRBV20-1 and TRBJ2-1, with TRBD1 identical over 9 bases. Per the germline V gene, CDR1 is DFQATT and CDR2 is SNEGSKA (reference sequence). The trim removed 5 bases at V and 7 bases at J, leaving 6 bases unmatched. The length of the CDR3 is 13 residues. The CDR3 sequence: CSAPGQGLNEQFF. CDR3 sequence (DNA): TGCAGTGCTCCAGGACAGGGGTTGAATGAGCAGTTCTTC.

Within the sample, this clonotype is large. The J gene is TRBJ2-5, the V gene TRBV5-6; D remains unclear. CDR1 and CDR2 from the germline V gene are SGHDT and YYEEEE. V lost 3 bases and J 2 bases, leaving 14 bases between the germline ends. The CDR3 consists of 15 residues. This CDR3 is CASSWGGILQETQYF. Here the CDR3 DNA reads TGTGCCAGCAGCTGGGGTGGGATCCTTCAAGAGACCCAGTACTTC.

In this sample, this clonotype is medium-sized. This CDR3 reads CASSDRVTDTQYF. DNA of the CDR3: TGTGCCAGCAGCGACAGGGTGACAGATACGCAGTATTTT. V gene TRBV6-4 combines with J gene TRBJ2-3, with 7 bases that match TRBD1. This CDR3 comprises 13 residues. J gave up 3 bases and V 6 bases, and 3 bases lay outside the gene matches. Per the germline V gene, CDR1 is MRHNA and CDR2 is SNTAGT.

This clonotype counts as medium-sized. The chain employs TRBV5-6 and TRBJ1-5; 9 bases are shared with TRBD1. Germline V CDR1 and CDR2: SGHDT, YYEEEE. The CDR3 loop spans 16 amino acids. Unmatched junction bases numbered 9, after V lost 3 bases and J lost 5 bases. The CDR3 bases are TGTGCCAGCAGCTCGGGCGGGACAGGGAGTTATCAGCCCCAGCATTTT. Translation gives CASSSGGTGSYQPQHF.

The chain has TRBV6-1 and TRBJ1-2, with 8 bases fitting TRBD1. The CDR3 contains 15 residues. V shed 7 bases and J 0 bases; nucleotides not matched to a gene: 7. Germline V CDR1 and CDR2: MNHNS, SASEGT. CDR3 amino acids: CASTMGQVSNYGYTF. CDR3 sequence (DNA): TGTGCCAGCACTATGGGACAGGTCTCTAACTATGGCTACACCTTC.

The chain recombines TRBV19 with TRBJ2-1, with D perhaps TRBD1 (5 bases). Germline lookup yields CDR1 LNHDA and CDR2 SQIVND (reference sequence). V lost 7 bases, J lost 7 bases, and 17 bases lay in between. The CDR3 spans 14 residues. CDR3 region: CASMSAGIWNEQFF. In DNA, the CDR3 is TGTGCCAGTATGTCGGCAGGGATTTGGAATGAGCAGTTCTTC.

This clonotype was seen more than once but under ten times. V and J are TRBV15 and TRBJ2-7, with 10 nucleotides matching TRBD2. This CDR3 is 15 amino acids long. With 0 bases clipped from V and 5 bases from J, the junction kept 4 bases outside the gene matches. Germline V CDR1 and CDR2: LNHNV, YYDKDF (reference sequence). CDR3 DNA sequence: TGTGCCACCAGCAGAGATGCTAGCGGGAGCGACGAGCAGTACTTC. Residues: CATSRDASGSDEQYF.

On this clonotype: This may be a read error: a much more frequent sequence differs by one nucleotide. This chain links TRBV18 with TRBJ1-2; D gene unclear. CDR3 length equals 14 residues. CDR1 KGHSH and CDR2 LQKENI come from the germline V gene. V gave up 5 bases and J gave up 4 bases, with 14 bases separating them. The chain's CDR3 is CASSASDGVYGYTF. The DNA of the CDR3 is TGTGCCAGCTCAGCCTCGGACGGCGTCTATGGCTACACCTTC. The variable domain in full, with the rest retrieved from reference TRBV18 and TRBJ1-2, is NAGVMQNPRHLVRRRGQEARLRCSPMKGHSHVYWYRQLPEEGLKFMVYLQKENIIDESGMPKERFSAEFPKEGPSILRIQQVVRGDSAAYFCASSASDGVYGYTFGSGTRLTVV.

Within the sample, this clonotype is medium-sized. The chain combines TRBV6-2 or TRBV6-3 with TRBJ2-6; 12 bases are shared with TRBD2. V gave up 0 bases and J gave up 2 bases; unmatched junction bases: 5. CDR3 size: 19 residues. Germline V lookup: CDR1 MNHEY, CDR2 SVGEGT. This chain's CDR3 is CASSYSVLAGGAGANVLTF. Written as DNA, the CDR3 is TGTGCCAGCAGTTACTCCGTGCTAGCGGGAGGGGCTGGGGCCAACGTCCTGACTTTC.